These 17 T cell receptor beta chains share one sample of origin, sequenced in a study of blood T cell repertoires in COVID-19. Using immunoSEQ multiplex PCR, the repertoire was profiled, and TCRdb retains in-frame clones only, with some absent. The sample holds about 150,000 clones, 91% seen once. Sequencing used peripheral blood. The receptors were gathered from a man aged 45-65 years with acute or convalescent COVID-19.

The chain employs TRBV28 and TRBJ2-1; 15 nucleotides match TRBD2. Per germline, CDR1 MDHEN and CDR2 SYDVKM. J lost 10 bases, V lost 5 bases, and 9 bases had no gene match. The CDR3 loop spans 16 amino acids. CDR3 residues: CASSLPGTSGGWEQFF. CDR3 DNA sequence: TGTGCCAGCAGTCTTCCCGGGACTAGCGGGGGGTGGGAGCAGTTCTTC. Variable domain in full (rest from reference TRBV28 and TRBJ2-1): DVKVTQSSRYLVKRTGEKVFLECVQDMDHENMFWYRQDPGLGLRLIYFSYDVKMKEKGDIPEGYSVSREKKERFSLILESASTNQTSMYLCASSLPGTSGGWEQFFGPGTRLTVL.

The CDR3 nucleotides read TGTGCCTGGAGTGAGAGCTGGGACAGGGCTGGCGAGCAGTACTTC. Translation gives CAWSESWDRAGEQYF. The V gene is TRBV30, the J gene TRBJ2-7; 9 bases are a match to TRBD1. The V gene end was trimmed by 1 base and the J gene end by 6 bases; junction bases not matched to a gene: 10. Germline V gene lookup returns CDR1 GTSNPN and CDR2 SVGIG (reference sequence). The CDR3 consists of 15 residues.

The V call is TRBV19, the J call TRBJ2-5, with 7 bases identical to TRBD2. Germline V lookup: CDR1 LNHDA, CDR2 SQIVND (reference sequence). The CDR3 spans 15 residues. Trimming cost V 6 bases and J 5 bases; bases outside gene matches: 12. In nucleotides, the CDR3 is TGTGCCAGTAGCCCCGGACTAGATATGAGGGAGACCCAGTACTTC. Protein sequence: CASSPGLDMRETQYF.

On this clone: Relative to the germline gene, one junction end is altered; a read error may explain this. The chain uses TRBV7-9 and TRBJ2-1; 13 bases map to TRBD2. This CDR3 is 16 amino acids long. Germline assignment: CDR1 SEHNR and CDR2 FQNEAQ (reference sequence). The CDR3 DNA reads TGTGCCAGCAGCATAGCCGGACTAGCGGGAGTAGGTGAGCAGTTCTTC. The encoded protein is CASSIAGLAGVGEQFF.

The chain recombines TRBV5-1 with TRBJ2-3, with 7 bases that match TRBD1. This CDR3 has 15 residues. The germline V gene encodes CDR1 SGHRS and CDR2 YFSETQ. V gave up 2 bases and J gave up 3 bases; unmatched junction bases: 6. In DNA, the CDR3 is TGCGCCAGCAGCTTCCGGGACAGTAGTACAGATACGCAGTATTTT. Amino acid sequence: CASSFRDSSTDTQYF.

This chain joins TRBV9 and TRBJ1-6, with TRBD1 identical over 8 bases. The CDR3 extends over 14 amino acids. The V gene's germline CDR1 is SGDLS and CDR2 YYNGEE. V lost 3 bases, J lost 11 bases, and 7 bases stayed unmatched. The CDR3 nucleotides read TGTGCCAGCAGCGACCGGGACAGGACGACACCCCTCCACTTT. The encoded protein is CASSDRDRTTPLHF.

The genes are TRBV6-1 and TRBJ1-2, with a possible D match to TRBD1 (5 bases). V was cut by 3 bases and J by 7 bases, with 12 bases left in between. This CDR3 has 13 amino acids. Germline V lookup: CDR1 MNHNS, CDR2 SASEGT. The CDR3 DNA reads TGTGCCAGCAGTGATTCAGGGTATCCTGGCTACACCTTC. Amino acids: CASSDSGYPGYTF.

DNA for the CDR3: TGTGCCAGCAGCTGGAGTCTGGAGACCCAGTACTTC. It encodes CASSWSLETQYF. The chain combines TRBV7-2 with TRBJ2-5; D is undetermined. Trimming stripped 4 bases from V and 5 bases from J, with 8 bases between. The CDR3 extends over 12 amino acids. Germline CDR1 and CDR2: SGHTA and FQGNSA.

V usage is TRBV12-3 or TRBV12-4 and J usage is TRBJ1-4; D is ambiguous. The CDR3 consists of 13 residues. Trimming removed 3 bases from V and 16 bases from J, with 18 bases in between. This chain's CDR3 is CASSLLERGNKFF. CDR3 coding DNA: TGTGCCAGCAGTTTGTTGGAGCGCGGAAATAAGTTTTTT.

The chain joins TRBV29-1 to TRBJ2-5, with TRBD2 identical over 14 bases. The CDR3 extends over 20 amino acids. V trimming: 4 bases; J trimming: 1 base; junction bases outside the gene matches: 17. Germline-derived CDR1 and CDR2 are SQVTM and ANQGSEA. The chain's CDR3 is CSVAFASWTSGGYFQETQYF. The DNA for the CDR3 is TGCAGCGTTGCCTTCGCCTCGTGGACTAGCGGGGGGTACTTCCAAGAGACCCAGTACTTC.

This chain links TRBV4-3 with TRBJ1-1; 10 nucleotides align to TRBD1. From germline, CDR1 is LGHNA and CDR2 YSLEER. J was trimmed by 0 bases and V by 4 bases; bases with no gene match: 5. This CDR3 spans 16 amino acids. The CDR3 is CASSPGTGVMNTEAFF. The CDR3 DNA follows: TGCGCCAGCAGCCCAGGGACAGGGGTTATGAACACTGAAGCTTTCTTT.

The gene calls are TRBV29-1 and TRBJ2-7, with D maybe TRBD2 (7 bases). This CDR3 spans 12 amino acids. The V and J ends lost 4 bases and 7 bases respectively, with 14 bases between them. Germline V gives CDR1 SQVTM, CDR2 ANQGSEA. The CDR3 loop is CSVGRGAGEQYF. CDR3 sequence (DNA): TGCAGCGTTGGCCGGGGGGCGGGGGAGCAGTACTTC.

The chain's CDR3 is CVRSPSGYNEQFF. CDR3 bases: TGTGTCAGAAGCCCAAGCGGGTACAATGAGCAGTTCTTC. J is TRBJ2-1 and V is TRBV7-5; the D call TRBD2 from the table was never checked on the DNA. TRBV7-5 is recorded as a pseudogene. The length of the CDR3 is 13 residues.

The rearrangement joins TRBV19 to TRBJ2-1; 12 nucleotides align to TRBD2. CDR1 and CDR2 from the germline V gene are LNHDA and SQIVND (reference sequence). V shed 4 bases and J 5 bases; nucleotides not matched to a gene: 6. This CDR3 is 16 amino acids long. Here the CDR3 DNA reads TGTGCCAGTAGTACAGGCCGACTAGCGGGAGACAATGAGCAGTTCTTC. This codes for CASSTGRLAGDNEQFF.

The rearrangement uses TRBV6-5 and TRBJ2-1; D call uncertain. The germline V gene has CDR1 MNHEY and CDR2 SVGAGI. The CDR3 runs to 16 residues. Trimming removed 2 bases from V and 0 bases from J, with 11 bases in between. The CDR3 protein is CASSYGVSSSYNEQFF. The CDR3 bases are TGTGCCAGCAGTTACGGAGTGTCGAGCTCCTACAATGAGCAGTTCTTC.

The chain is built from TRBV23-1 and TRBJ2-7, with no clear D. TRBV23-1 is classed as an ORF, of uncertain function. V was cut by 4 bases and J by 4 bases, with 8 bases left in between. This CDR3 spans 12 amino acids. CDR3 nucleotide sequence: TGCGCCAGCAGTCCCCTCGAGTACGAGCAGTACGTC. Translated, it gives CASSPLEYEQYV.

The rearrangement uses TRBV6-6 and TRBJ2-1; D is uncertain. The CDR3 covers 15 residues. Germline V lookup: CDR1 MNHNY, CDR2 SVGAGI (reference sequence). Trimming removed 0 bases at V and 3 bases at J, with 9 bases between. CDR3: CASSYSAVFYNEQFF. The DNA for the CDR3 is TGTGCCAGCAGTTACTCGGCGGTCTTCTACAATGAGCAGTTCTTC.